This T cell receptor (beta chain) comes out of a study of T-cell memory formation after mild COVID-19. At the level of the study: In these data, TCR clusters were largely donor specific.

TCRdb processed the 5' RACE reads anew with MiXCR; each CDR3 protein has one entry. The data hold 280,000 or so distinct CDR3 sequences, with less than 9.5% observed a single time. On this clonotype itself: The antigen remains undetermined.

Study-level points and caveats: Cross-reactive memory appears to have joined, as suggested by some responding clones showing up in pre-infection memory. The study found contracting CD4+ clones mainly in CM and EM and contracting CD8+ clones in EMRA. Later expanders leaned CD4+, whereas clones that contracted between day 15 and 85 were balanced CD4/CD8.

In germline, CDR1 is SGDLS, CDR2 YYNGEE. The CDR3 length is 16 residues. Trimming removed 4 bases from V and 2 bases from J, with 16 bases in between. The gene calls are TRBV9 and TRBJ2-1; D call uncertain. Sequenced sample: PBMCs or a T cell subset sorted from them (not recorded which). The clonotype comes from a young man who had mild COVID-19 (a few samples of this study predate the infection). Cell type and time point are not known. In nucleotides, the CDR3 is TGTGCCAGCAGCCCCCGTTACAGACCACCCTACAATGAGCAGTTCTTC. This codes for CASSPRYRPPYNEQFF.